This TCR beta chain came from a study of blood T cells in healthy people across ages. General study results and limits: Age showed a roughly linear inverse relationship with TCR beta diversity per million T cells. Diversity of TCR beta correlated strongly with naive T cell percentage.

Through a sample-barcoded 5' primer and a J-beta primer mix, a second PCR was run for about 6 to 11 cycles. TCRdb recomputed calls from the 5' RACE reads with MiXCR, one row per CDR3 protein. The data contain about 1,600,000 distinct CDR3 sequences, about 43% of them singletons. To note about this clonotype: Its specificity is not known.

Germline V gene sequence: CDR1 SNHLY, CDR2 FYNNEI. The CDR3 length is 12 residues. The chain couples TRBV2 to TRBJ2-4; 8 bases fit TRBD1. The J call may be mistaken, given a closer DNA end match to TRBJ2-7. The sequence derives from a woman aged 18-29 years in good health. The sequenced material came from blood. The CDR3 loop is CASSTDRAEQYF. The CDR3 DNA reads TGTGCCAGCAGTACGGACAGGGCCGAGCAGTACTTC.